This TCR beta chain came from a study of shared clonotypes between healthy human individuals (dated by TCRdb to 2020 to 2022). Study-wide context: A few men and two women, aged 18 to 49 years, made up the cohort. For each donor, three plates each were used for CD4 naive and CD4 memory, two plates were used for CD8 naive, and one plate was used for CD8 memory. The study deeply sequenced blood TCR repertoires of five healthy adults to estimate repertoire size and the extent of clonotype sharing between individuals. To increase sequencing depth and limit assay-specific biases, TCR repertoire library preparation and sequencing were carried out by different laboratories using diverse techniques. Between about 0.85 and 8.9 billion PBMCs per donor were obtained by leukapheresis.

On the study overall, not on this receptor specifically: Larger estimated clonotype richness was generally found for naive subsets than for memory subsets. Sampling was restricted to blood, and TCR repertoires in tissue are likely to differ from TCR repertoires in blood. Higher generation probabilities were observed for clonotypes shared by all four sorted-subset donors than for non-shared clonotypes. Based on pairwise subsampling, the degree of clonotype sharing among donors was expected to be affected by sequencing depth. Incomplete sequencing was indicated by rarefaction of sorted-subset datasets, despite the large sequencing depth. Because the study included a small number of donors, the genetic and exposure-history diversity represented was limited. Roughly 5% of naive CD4, around 3.6% of naive CD8, 2.3% of memory CD4, and about 0.4% of memory CD8 clonotypes were shared across several donors.

Notes on this clone: What antigen it recognizes has not been identified. Qualities for individual bases were not recorded, and no much larger clone is one base off.

Healthy HIV-negative adults with no recently reported acute infections or vaccinations were included as donors. Only Caucasian adults living in Nashville, Tennessee, USA were represented among the donors. Magnetic negative selection was used to enrich CD4+ T cells, after which naive cells were positively selected on CD45RA and the negative fraction became the memory subset. Blood was collected by leukapheresis, and PBMCs were isolated by Ficoll-Histopaque density gradient centrifugation and then cryopreserved in liquid nitrogen vapor phase. Analytical flow cytometry was used to check the purity and quantity of every magnetically sorted T cell population. Genomic DNA was isolated from every sorted fraction and measured by UV absorbance on a Nanodrop 2000c. Using the deep immunoSEQ assay, TCR CDR3 regions were amplified from genomic DNA by multiplex PCR. For each cell subset, the extracted genomic DNA was distributed evenly across all wells of several immunoSEQ 96-well plates, and each plate served as one replicate. For sorted subsets, 200 to 250 ng of genomic DNA, equivalent to 30,000 or so T cell genomes, went into each replicate PCR. Purified libraries were measured with a Qubit 3.0 fluorometer, size-checked on a Bioanalyzer 2100, and measured again with the KAPA Library Quantification kit. A separate single-read 150-cycle Illumina NextSeq 550 flow cell was used to sequence each immunoSEQ 96-well plate. On the authors' methods: The immunoSEQ output contained only junctional sequences without quality scores, so filtering could not match that applied to full-length reads. Sequences were annotated with PyIR, a Python wrapper for IgBLAST v1.9, using IMGT germline references to assign V/J genes and CDR3. Any read was removed if the V/J assignment was weak (E-value above 1e-6), the CDR3 was missing, or the read contained stop codons, out-of-frame junctions, or ambiguous translated residues. V3J clonotypes were defined as sequences sharing an identical inferred V gene, J gene, and CDR3 amino acid sequence. Percentage overlap between repertoires was calculated by dividing the number of shared unique clonotypes by the size of the smaller repertoire. Repertoire richness was assessed with RTK rarefaction, the Chao1 estimator, and Recon v2.1 estimates of unobserved clonotypes. For all TCRbeta clonotypes obtained by the gDNA method from a handful of donors, generation probabilities were computed with OLGA. Imported from immuneACCESS, the table was reduced by TCRdb to in-frame sequences with V and J called. These copies leave out some clones; in studies compared against another copy, an unresolved V gene accounts for under half, and the cause of the remainder is not known. That table furnishes V, J and clone size, whereas the DNA furnished D and trimming. Across this sample there are 1.4 million or so clones, with around 98.5% seen only once. The ten largest make up around 0.38% of the sample.

The clonotype originates from a man aged 25 to 45 in good health. The sample consisted of naive CD4+ T cells sorted from blood. What this sample's cell subset or site label stands for: CD45RA+ positively selected.

The DNA sequence is TGTGCCAGAAGCCTTAGCGGGACTTCCTACGAGCAGTACTTC. Translated, this gives CARSLSGTSYEQYF. The V and J genes are TRBV5-3 and TRBJ2-7; 8 middle bases align to TRBD2. TRBV5-3 is an open reading frame, and its role is uncertain. The CDR3 runs 14 residues from the cysteine to the phenylalanine. The read is trimmed to its CDR3 DNA, 42 bases read in frame from base 1. Trimming removed 4 bases from V and 1 base from J; the gene matches leave 4 bases unexplained.